Detailed here is one TCR beta chain. No antigen is known for it. Trimming shortened V by 4 bases and J by 5 bases, and 16 bases separated the two germline ends. The CDR3 sequence is 15 residues long. CDR1 and CDR2 from the germline V gene are SGHRS and YFSETQ. The assay was immunoSEQ multiplex PCR, and TCRdb's table has in-frame clones only and misses some. The table has tens of thousands of clones, around 78% seen once; the top ten hold approximately 12%. The data originate from a study of a mutant IDH1 vaccine in newly diagnosed glioma. Indicated time point: week 35, safety follow-up. Topical imiquimod was applied with each vaccine dose, which held 300 ug of mutant IDH1 20-mer peptide.

Sequencing was performed on PBMCs, taken from a glioma patient whose treatment included an IDH1 peptide vaccine. The receptor was derived from a man in his forties with glioma. The chain carries TRBV5-1 and TRBJ1-5; unclear D gene. CDR3 amino acids: CASSPGVVEHQPQHF. The CDR3 DNA is TGCGCCAGCAGCCCCGGTGTCGTTGAACATCAGCCCCAGCATTTT.